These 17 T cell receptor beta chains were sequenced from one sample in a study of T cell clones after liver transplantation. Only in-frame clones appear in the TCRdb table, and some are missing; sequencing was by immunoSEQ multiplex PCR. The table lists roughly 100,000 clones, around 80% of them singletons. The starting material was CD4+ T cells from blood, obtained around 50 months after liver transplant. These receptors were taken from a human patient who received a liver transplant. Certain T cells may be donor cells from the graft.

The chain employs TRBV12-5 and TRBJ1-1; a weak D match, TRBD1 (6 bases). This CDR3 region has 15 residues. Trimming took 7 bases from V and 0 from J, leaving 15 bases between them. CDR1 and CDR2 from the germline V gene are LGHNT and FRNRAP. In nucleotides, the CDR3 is TGTGCTAGTGCCTTGGGGCAGGGGATGAACACTGAAGCTTTCTTT. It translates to CASALGQGMNTEAFF.

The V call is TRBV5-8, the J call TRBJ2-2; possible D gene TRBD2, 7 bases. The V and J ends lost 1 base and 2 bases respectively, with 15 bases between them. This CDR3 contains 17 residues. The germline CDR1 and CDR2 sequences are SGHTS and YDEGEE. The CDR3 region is CASSLRGGLTNTGELFF. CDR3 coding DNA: TGTGCCAGCAGCTTGCGCGGGGGCCTAACAAACACCGGGGAGCTGTTTTTT. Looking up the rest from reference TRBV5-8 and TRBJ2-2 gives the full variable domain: EAGVTQSPTHLIKTRGQQATLRCSPISGHTSVYWYQQALGLGLQFLLWYDEGEERNRGNFPPRFSGRQFPNYSSELNVNALELEDSALYLCASSLRGGLTNTGELFFGEGSRLTVL.

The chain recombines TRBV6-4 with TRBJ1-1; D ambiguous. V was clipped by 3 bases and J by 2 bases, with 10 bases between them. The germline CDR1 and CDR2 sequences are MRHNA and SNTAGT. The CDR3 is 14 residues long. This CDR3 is CASSESWANTEAFF. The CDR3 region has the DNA TGTGCCAGCAGTGAAAGTTGGGCCAACACTGAAGCTTTCTTT.

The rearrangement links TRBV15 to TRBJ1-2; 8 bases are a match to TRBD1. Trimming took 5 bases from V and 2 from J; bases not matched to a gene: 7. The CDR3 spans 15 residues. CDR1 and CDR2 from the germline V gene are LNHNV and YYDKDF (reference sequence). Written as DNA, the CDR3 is TGTGCCACCAGCGAGACAGGGGAGTACAACTATGGCTACACCTTC. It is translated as CATSETGEYNYGYTF.

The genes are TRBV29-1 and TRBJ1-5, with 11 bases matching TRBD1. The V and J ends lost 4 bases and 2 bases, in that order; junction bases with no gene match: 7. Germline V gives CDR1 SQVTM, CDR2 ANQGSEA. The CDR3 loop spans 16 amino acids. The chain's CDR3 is CSVVGGQGGGNQPQHF. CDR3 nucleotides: TGCAGCGTTGTTGGGGGACAGGGGGGTGGCAATCAGCCCCAGCATTTT.

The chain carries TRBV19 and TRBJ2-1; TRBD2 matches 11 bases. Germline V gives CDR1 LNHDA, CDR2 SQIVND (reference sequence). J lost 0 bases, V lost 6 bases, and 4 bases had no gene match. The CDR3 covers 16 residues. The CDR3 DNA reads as TGTGCCAGTAGAGTTAGCGGGAGGGGCTCCTACAATGAGCAGTTCTTC. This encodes CASRVSGRGSYNEQFF.

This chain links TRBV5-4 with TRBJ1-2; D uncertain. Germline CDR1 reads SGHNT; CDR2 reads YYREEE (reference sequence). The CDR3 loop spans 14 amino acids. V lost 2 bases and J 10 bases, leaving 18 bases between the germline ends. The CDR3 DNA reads TGTGCCAGCAGCTTAACGGAGGGATCACCTTTCTACACCTTC. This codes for CASSLTEGSPFYTF.

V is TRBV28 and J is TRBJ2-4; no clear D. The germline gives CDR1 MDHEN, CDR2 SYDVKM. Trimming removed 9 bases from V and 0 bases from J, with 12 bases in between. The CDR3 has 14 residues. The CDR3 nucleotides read TGTGCCAGTTCTAGGACGCTAGCCAAAAACATTCAGTACTTC. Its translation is CASSRTLAKNIQYF.

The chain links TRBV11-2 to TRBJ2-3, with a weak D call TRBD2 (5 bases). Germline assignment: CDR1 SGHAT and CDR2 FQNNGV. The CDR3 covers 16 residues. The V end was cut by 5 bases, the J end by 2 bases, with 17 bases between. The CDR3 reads CASSLGLLLSTDTQYF. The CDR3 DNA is TGTGCCAGCAGCCTAGGACTTCTCCTTTCCACAGATACGCAGTATTTT.

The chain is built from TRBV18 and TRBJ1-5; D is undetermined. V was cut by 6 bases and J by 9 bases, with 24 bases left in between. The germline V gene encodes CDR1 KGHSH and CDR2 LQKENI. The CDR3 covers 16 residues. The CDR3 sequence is CASSRNISGHGLPQHF. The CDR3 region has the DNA TGTGCCAGCTCCCGAAACATTTCTGGGCACGGTCTGCCCCAGCATTTT.

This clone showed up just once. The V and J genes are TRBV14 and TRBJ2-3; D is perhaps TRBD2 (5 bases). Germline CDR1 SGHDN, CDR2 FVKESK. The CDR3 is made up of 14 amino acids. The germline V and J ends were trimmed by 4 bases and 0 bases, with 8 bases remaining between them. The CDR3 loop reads CASSRRASTDTQYF. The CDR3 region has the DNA TGTGCCAGCAGCCGGCGGGCTAGCACAGATACGCAGTATTTT.

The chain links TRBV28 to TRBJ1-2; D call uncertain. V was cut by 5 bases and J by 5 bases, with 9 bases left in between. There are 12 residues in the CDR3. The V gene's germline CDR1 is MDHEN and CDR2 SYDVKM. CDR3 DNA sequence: TGTGCCAGCAGTCCGACAAATTATGGCTACACCTTC. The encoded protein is CASSPTNYGYTF.

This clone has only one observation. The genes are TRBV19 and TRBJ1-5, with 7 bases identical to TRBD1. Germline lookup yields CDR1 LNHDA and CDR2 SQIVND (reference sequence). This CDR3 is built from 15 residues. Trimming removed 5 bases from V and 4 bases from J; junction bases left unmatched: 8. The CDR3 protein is CASSATGAENQPQHF. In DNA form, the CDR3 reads TGTGCCAGTAGTGCCACAGGGGCGGAAAATCAGCCCCAGCATTTT. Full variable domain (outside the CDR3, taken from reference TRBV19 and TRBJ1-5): DGGITQSPKYLFRKEGQNVTLSCEQNLNHDAMYWYRQDPGQGLRLIYYSQIVNDFQKGDIAEGYSVSREKKESFPLTVTSAQKNPTAFYLCASSATGAENQPQHFGDGTRLSIL.

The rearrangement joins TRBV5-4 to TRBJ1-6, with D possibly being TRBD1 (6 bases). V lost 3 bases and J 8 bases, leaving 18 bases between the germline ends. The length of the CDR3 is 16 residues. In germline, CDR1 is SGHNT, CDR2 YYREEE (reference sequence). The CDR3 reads CASSSERGGGDSPLHF. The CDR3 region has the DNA TGTGCCAGCAGCTCGGAACGCGGAGGGGGTGATTCACCCCTCCACTTT.

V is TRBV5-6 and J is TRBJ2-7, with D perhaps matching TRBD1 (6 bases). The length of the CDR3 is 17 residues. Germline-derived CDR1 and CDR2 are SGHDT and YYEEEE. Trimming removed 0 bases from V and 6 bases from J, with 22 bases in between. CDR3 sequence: CASSLVGTGSLRVEQYF. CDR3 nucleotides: TGTGCCAGCAGCTTGGTGGGTACAGGGAGTCTCAGGGTCGAGCAGTACTTC.

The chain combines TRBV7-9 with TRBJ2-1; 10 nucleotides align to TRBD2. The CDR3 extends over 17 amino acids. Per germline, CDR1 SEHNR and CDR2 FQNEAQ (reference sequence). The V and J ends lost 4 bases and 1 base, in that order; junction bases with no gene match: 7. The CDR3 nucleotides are TGTGCCAGCAGCTCTAGCGGGAGTGTGGGTTCCTACAATGAGCAGTTCTTC. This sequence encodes CASSSSGSVGSYNEQFF.

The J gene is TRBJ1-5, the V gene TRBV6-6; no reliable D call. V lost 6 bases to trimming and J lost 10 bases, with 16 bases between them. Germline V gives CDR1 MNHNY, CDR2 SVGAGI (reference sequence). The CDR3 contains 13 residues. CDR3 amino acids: CASRDRDQDPQHF. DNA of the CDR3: TGTGCCAGCAGGGATAGAGATCAGGACCCCCAGCATTTT.